The clone carrying this T cell receptor (beta chain) was detected ten times or more. Its antigen remains unidentified. This sample is drawn from a study of tumor and adjacent non-tumor tissue in lung cancer. Study-wide context: The cohort had 12 adenocarcinoma, a couple of squamous cell and 1 small cell patients. Aged about 30 to 85 years, patients included nine to ten men and roughly 5 women with stage I to III disease.

Study conclusions and caveats: TCR diversity was significantly greater in tumor than normal lung tissue.

TCRbeta libraries were built with three rounds of nested PCR, modified from ARM-PCR. TCRdb analysed the multiplex PCR reads with MiXCR anew, one entry per CDR3 protein. The sample has 110,000 or so distinct CDR3 sequences, around 80% seen once. Germline values: CDR1 DFQATT, CDR2 SNEGSKA (reference sequence). This CDR3 has 16 amino acids. V was trimmed by 5 bases and J by 0 bases, leaving 18 bases between them. No cell sorting was done before RNA was extracted from the tissue. This TCR was recovered from a woman aged 55-75 years with non-small cell lung cancer. The chain has TRBV20-1 and TRBJ2-3; D is possibly TRBD1 (6 bases). Specimen: lung tumor tissue. The CDR3 sequence: CSAFIPNQGSTDTQYF. In DNA form, the CDR3 reads TGCAGTGCTTTTATACCAAACCAGGGGAGCACAGATACGCAGTATTTT.